This entry features one TCR beta chain sequence. This entry comes from a study of blood T cell repertoires in COVID-19. Study as a whole: The United States, Italy and Spain provided the acute and convalescent COVID-19 samples. Sources were T cells, B-cell-depleted T cells, or PBMCs; the material itself was cDNA or gDNA.

Authors' analysis steps: Amplification from reference gene primers served as the basis for estimated nucleated cell counts. Generated by immunoSEQ multiplex PCR, the TCRdb table keeps only in-frame clones and is missing some. V, J and clone size were drawn from that table, and D and trimming were deduced from the DNA. The data contain under 150,000 clones, around 81% of them seen just once; the ten biggest clones take up about 8.4%. CDR1 is SGHRS and CDR2 is YFSETQ in the germline V gene. Trimming removed 6 bases from V and 0 bases from J; junction bases left unmatched: 7. The CDR3 loop spans 15 amino acids.

The sequencing input was peripheral blood. The TCR sequence derives from an older woman with active or convalescent COVID-19. V is TRBV5-1 and J is TRBJ2-3; 7 bases line up with TRBD2. The CDR3 DNA is TGCGCCAGCACCTTCAGCGGGGCTAGCACAGATACGCAGTATTTT. The encoded protein is CASTFSGASTDTQYF. Full variable domain (missing parts from reference TRBV5-1 and TRBJ2-3): KAGVTQTPRYLIKTRGQQVTLSCSPISGHRSVSWYQQTPGQGLQFLFEYFSETQRNKGNFPGRFSGRQFSNSRSEMNVSTLELGDSALYLCASTFSGASTDTQYFGPGTRLTVL.